A selection of T cell receptor beta chains follows, all from one sample in a study of blood T cell repertoires in COVID-19. Sequenced by immunoSEQ multiplex PCR; TCRdb stores in-frame clones only, minus some. This sample has just under 350,000 clones, with 87% found just once. Sequenced: peripheral blood. The receptors shown here come from a woman in her 50s with COVID-19, enrolled during active disease. CDR3s include the opening cysteine and the closing phenylalanine or tryptophan. A D gene is named only where the DNA matches it firmly. Not all rows give a size; the values are once, few, many and, for expanded clones, a class.

J gene,clone size,D gene,V gene,CDR3 protein,CDR3 DNA
TRBJ1-5,few,NA,TRBV7-9,CASSRSNQPQHF,TGTGCCAGCAGTCGTAGCAATCAGCCCCAGCATTTT
TRBJ1-6,NA,NA,TRBV5-1,CASSFGRNSSPLHF,TGCGCCAGCAGCTTTGGGAGAAATAGTTCACCCCTCCACTTT
TRBJ1-5,NA,NA,TRBV19,CASSIGQGSNQPQHF,TGTGCCAGTAGTATCGGCCAGGGGAGCAATCAGCCCCAGCATTTT
TRBJ2-7,NA,NA,TRBV27,CASSFQANYYEQYF,TGTGCCAGCAGTTTTCAGGCGAATTATTACGAGCAGTACTTC
TRBJ1-1,NA,NA,TRBV12-3/TRBV12-4,CASSREGTEAFF,TGTGCCAGCAGCAGGGAGGGCACTGAAGCTTTCTTT
TRBJ2-3,NA,TRBD2,TRBV10-2,CASSEGSGSTTDTQYF,TGCGCCAGCAGTGAAGGTAGCGGGAGTACCACAGATACGCAGTATTTT
TRBJ2-2,NA,NA,TRBV20-1,CSASDSANTGELFF,TGCAGTGCTAGTGACAGTGCGAACACCGGGGAGCTGTTTTTT
TRBJ2-3,few,NA,TRBV10-3,CAIKKEAMADTQYF,TGTGCCATCAAAAAAGAAGCTATGGCAGATACGCAGTATTTT
TRBJ2-1,NA,NA,TRBV7-6,CASSFDSGTTATREQFF,TGTGCCAGCAGCTTCGACTCCGGGACAACCGCTACCCGTGAGCAGTTCTTC
TRBJ2-7,NA,TRBD1,TRBV2,CASSRTGTGGSRPLNFYEQYF,TGTGCCAGCAGCCGGACAGGGACAGGGGGAAGCCGTCCTTTAAATTTTTACGAGCAGTACTTC
TRBJ1-1,NA,NA,TRBV18,CASSPPQGTMNTEAFF,TGTGCCAGCTCACCACCCCAGGGGACTATGAACACTGAAGCTTTCTTT
TRBJ1-4,NA,NA,TRBV19,CASSPPGEGATNEKLFF,TGTGCCAGTAGCCCACCGGGGGAAGGTGCAACTAATGAAAAACTGTTTTTT
TRBJ2-5,NA,TRBD2,TRBV18,CASSPARTSGLMRYF,TGTGCCAGCTCTCCTGCGAGGACTAGCGGGTTAATGAGGTACTTC
TRBJ1-1,NA,NA,TRBV6-5,CASRRTGNTEAFF,TGTGCCAGCAGAAGGACGGGAAACACTGAAGCTTTCTTT
TRBJ1-1,NA,NA,TRBV4-3,CASRPTDLNTEAFF,TGCGCCAGCAGGCCGACAGACTTGAACACTGAAGCTTTCTTT
TRBJ2-3,once,TRBD1,TRBV19,CATKTGPSTDTQYF,TGTGCCACCAAGACAGGGCCAAGCACAGATACGCAGTATTTT
TRBJ1-2,NA,NA,TRBV6-5,CASSSSGTGYTF,TGTGCCAGCAGTTCGTCAGGTACCGGCTACACCTTC
TRBJ2-7,NA,NA,TRBV27,CASSLGRGSSYEQYF,TGTGCCAGCAGTTTAGGTAGGGGGTCCTCCTACGAGCAGTACTTC
TRBJ2-1,NA,TRBD1,TRBV11-3,CASSLRNDRGKQFF,TGTGCCAGCAGCTTAAGAAATGACAGGGGGAAGCAGTTCTTC
TRBJ2-2,few,TRBD2,TRBV10-1,CASSDRDGRANTGELFF,TGCGCCAGCAGTGATCGCGACGGGAGGGCGAACACCGGGGAGCTGTTTTTT
TRBJ1-2,NA,TRBD1,TRBV3-1/TRBV3-2,CASSQDDRGNYGYTF,TGTGCCAGCAGCCAAGACGACAGGGGAAACTATGGCTACACCTTC
TRBJ1-4,NA,NA,TRBV5-1,CASTHSRGGEKLFF,TGCGCCAGCACCCACAGCAGGGGCGGAGAAAAACTGTTTTTT
TRBJ2-3,NA,NA,TRBV20-1,CSAREVDTQYF,TGCAGTGCTAGGGAGGTGGATACGCAGTATTTT
TRBJ2-1,few,NA,TRBV11-1,CASSFNYNEQFF,TGTGCCAGCAGCTTCAATTACAATGAGCAGTTCTTC
TRBJ2-3,NA,TRBD1,TRBV7-2,CASSRDRGTDTQYF,TGTGCCAGCAGCAGGGACAGGGGCACAGATACGCAGTATTTT
TRBJ1-5,NA,NA,TRBV21-1,CASSKWSLRGGPNQPQHF,TGTGCCAGCAGCAAATGGTCCCTCAGGGGCGGACCCAATCAGCCCCAGCATTTT
TRBJ1-4,NA,TRBD1,TRBV7-9,CASSFAKGTANEKLFF,TGTGCCAGCAGCTTCGCTAAAGGGACAGCTAATGAAAAACTGTTTTTT
TRBJ1-6,NA,TRBD1,TRBV25-1,CASKLSGGNISPLHF,TGTGCCAGCAAGCTCTCAGGGGGAAACATTTCACCCCTCCACTTT